This is a list of T cell receptor beta chains from one sample in a study of shared clonotypes between healthy human individuals. Clones were sequenced by immunoSEQ multiplex PCR, and TCRdb holds only the in-frame ones, with some missing. The table includes 2 million to 2.5 million clones, approximately 96% detected once. The specimen sequenced was naive CD4+ T cells sorted from blood. These receptors were obtained from a young man in good health. Both conserved end residues are part of each CDR3. D genes are given only for firm matches. Clone size is not always given. Where it is, it says once, few, many or a class for expanded clones.

cdr3_length	v_call	d_call	clone_size	j_call	cdr3_nt	cdr3_aa
15	TRBV27	.	.	TRBJ1-5	TGTGCCAGCAGTATCGGGGGGTCAAGCAATCAGCCCCAGCATTTT	CASSIGGSSNQPQHF
15	TRBV9	TRBD2	.	TRBJ2-7	TGTGCCAGCAGCCCCGGGGGAGCGGGAGTCCACGAGCAGTACTTC	CASSPGGAGVHEQYF
13	TRBV5-1	.	few	TRBJ1-1	TGCGCCAGCAGCTTGGATGGTGGCACTGAAGCTTTCTTT	CASSLDGGTEAFF
16	TRBV30	.	.	TRBJ1-5	TGTGCCTGGAGTCGGAGGGGAGCGAATAGCAATCAGCCCCAGCATTTT	CAWSRRGANSNQPQHF
15	TRBV7-9	.	.	TRBJ2-1	TGTGCCAGCAGTGTAGGGTCGAGCCGCTACAATGAGCAGTTCTTC	CASSVGSSRYNEQFF
14	TRBV6-1	.	.	TRBJ1-2	TGTGCCAGCAGTGAACATGTAGGGAGGGGTGGCTACACCTTC	CASSEHVGRGGYTF
15	TRBV27	TRBD1	.	TRBJ1-5	TGTGCCAGCAGACTAGGGACAGGTAGAAGTCAGCCCCAGCATTTT	CASRLGTGRSQPQHF
14	TRBV30	.	.	TRBJ1-2	TGTGCCTGGTCGCGGGGCGTTTCTAACTATGGCTACACCTTC	CAWSRGVSNYGYTF
18	TRBV15	TRBD2	once	TRBJ2-7	TGTGCCACCAGCAGAGATCTTGGTACTAGCGGGTTCTCCTACGAGCAGTACTTC	CATSRDLGTSGFSYEQYF
14	TRBV7-7	TRBD2	.	TRBJ2-3	TGTGCTAGCAGCTACGGGGGGTCAGAAGATACGCAGTATTTT	CASSYGGSEDTQYF
15	TRBV30	.	.	TRBJ1-2	TGTGCCTGGGCCCCAGGCGCGGGACGTGGCTATGGCTACACCTTC	CAWAPGAGRGYGYTF
13	TRBV7-9	.	.	TRBJ1-1	TGTGCCAGCAGCTTGCAGGGCGGCCTGAAGGCTTTCTTT	CASSLQGGLKAFF
15	TRBV5-8	.	.	TRBJ2-5	TGTGCCAGCAGCTCCGAGGGCAGGGGACAAGAGACCCAGTACTTC	CASSSEGRGQETQYF
14	TRBV30	TRBD1	once	TRBJ1-4	TGTGCCTGGCGGATCGGGACAGGGGTCGAAAAACTGTTTTTT	CAWRIGTGVEKLFF
15	TRBV28	TRBD1	once	TRBJ1-2	TGTGCCAGCAGCCGAACGAAGACAGGGGTTCGCGGCTACACCTTC	CASSRTKTGVRGYTF
14	TRBV27	.	.	TRBJ1-1	TGTGCCAGCAGTTTAGACAGGCCAAGGGCTGAAGCTTTCTTT	CASSLDRPRAEAFF
14	TRBV5-6	.	.	TRBJ1-3	TGTGCCAGCACCCCTAACAGTGCAGGAAACACCATATATTTT	CASTPNSAGNTIYF
17	TRBV7-9	.	.	TRBJ1-4	TGTGCCAGCAGCATGCGGGGGGACACCCGCCGTAATGAAAAACTGTTTTTT	CASSMRGDTRRNEKLFF
16	TRBV5-4	.	.	TRBJ2-3	TGTGCCAGCAGCCCCCCCCTAGTTACGCACACAGATACGCAGTATTTT	CASSPPLVTHTDTQYF
18	TRBV7-2	TRBD2	.	TRBJ2-1	TGTGCCAGCAGCCCCCGATTCGTGGGACTAGCGGGCCACAATGAGCAGTTCTTC	CASSPRFVGLAGHNEQFF
15	TRBV7-9	TRBD2	once	TRBJ2-3	TGTGCCAGCAGCCGCGGACTAGCGCCGGAATATCCGCAGTATTTT	CASSRGLAPEYPQYF
15	TRBV9	.	.	TRBJ2-1	TGTGCCAGCAGAGGCGATAGAAGCTCCTACAATGAGCAGTTCTTC	CASRGDRSSYNEQFF
14	TRBV27	.	.	TRBJ1-4	TGTGCCAGCAGACTACAGGCGGGTAATGAAAAACTGTTTTTT	CASRLQAGNEKLFF
13	TRBV6-5	TRBD1	.	TRBJ1-1	TGTGCCAGCAGTCGACAGGGGGCCTCTGAAGCTTTCTTT	CASSRQGASEAFF
15	TRBV27	.	.	TRBJ2-1	TGTGCCAGCAGTTTATGGGGTGAAGCCTACAATGAGCAGTTCTTC	CASSLWGEAYNEQFF
14	TRBV19	.	.	TRBJ2-5	TGTGCCAGTAGGGGTTCTGGGCTCGGGGAGACCCAGTACTTC	CASRGSGLGETQYF
15	TRBV7-9	.	.	TRBJ2-3	TGTGCCAGCAGTTATAACAGGGTGGGCACAGATACGCAGTATTTT	CASSYNRVGTDTQYF
17	TRBV19	.	.	TRBJ1-2	TGTGCCAGTAGTCCTAACTTCGGACAGATCTCCCCCTATGGCTACACCTTC	CASSPNFGQISPYGYTF
13	TRBV2	.	.	TRBJ2-1	TGTGCCAGCAGTGGTACTAGCTTCGGGGAGCAGTTCTTC	CASSGTSFGEQFF
14	TRBV5-6	.	.	TRBJ2-3	TGTGCCAGCAGCTTGGGGGCGGGTGCAGATACGCAGTATTTT	CASSLGAGADTQYF
12	TRBV30	.	.	TRBJ1-1	TGTGCCTGGAGCTTCGGACGGTATGAAGCTTTCTTT	CAWSFGRYEAFF
15	TRBV10-3	TRBD1	.	TRBJ1-3	TGTGCCATCAGTGCGGACAGGGGGTCTGGAAACACCATATATTTT	CAISADRGSGNTIYF
15	TRBV5-1	.	.	TRBJ1-2	TGCGCCAGCAGCTTACCCGGGACGGCTAACTATGGCTACACCTTC	CASSLPGTANYGYTF
15	TRBV5-4	TRBD2	.	TRBJ2-5	TGTGCCAGCAGCAACCCGCTAGCGGGTGGGGAGACCCAGTACTTC	CASSNPLAGGETQYF
15	TRBV28	TRBD2	.	TRBJ2-2	TGTGCCAGCAGTTTAACCGGACTAGCCCCCGGGGAGCTGTTTTTT	CASSLTGLAPGELFF
16	TRBV28	.	.	TRBJ1-2	TGTGCCAGCAGTTTAAAGGGGTGGCGGCCACTCTATGGCTACACCTTC	CASSLKGWRPLYGYTF
15	TRBV7-7	TRBD2	.	TRBJ2-5	TGTGCTAGCAGCCCGGGACTAGCGGGAGGCGAGACCCAGTACTTC	CASSPGLAGGETQYF